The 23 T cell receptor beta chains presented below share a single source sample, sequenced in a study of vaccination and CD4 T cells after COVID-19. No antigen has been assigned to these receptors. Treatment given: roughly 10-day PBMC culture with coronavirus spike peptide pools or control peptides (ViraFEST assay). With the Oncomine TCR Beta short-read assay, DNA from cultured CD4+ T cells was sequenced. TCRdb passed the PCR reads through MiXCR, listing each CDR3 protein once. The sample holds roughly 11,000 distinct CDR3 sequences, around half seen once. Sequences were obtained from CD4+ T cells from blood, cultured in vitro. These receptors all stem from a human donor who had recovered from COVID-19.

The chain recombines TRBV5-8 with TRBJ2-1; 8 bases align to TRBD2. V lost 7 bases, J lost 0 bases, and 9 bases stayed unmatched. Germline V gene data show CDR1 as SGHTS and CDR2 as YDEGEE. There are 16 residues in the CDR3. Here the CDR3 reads CASRSGGVSSYNEQFF. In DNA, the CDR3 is TGTGCCAGCCGCTCGGGGGGGGTGAGCTCCTACAATGAGCAGTTCTTC.

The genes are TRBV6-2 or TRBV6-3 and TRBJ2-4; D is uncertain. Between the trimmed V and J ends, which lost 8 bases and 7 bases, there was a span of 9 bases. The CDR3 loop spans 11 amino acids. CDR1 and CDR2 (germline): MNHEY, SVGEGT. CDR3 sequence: CASAQANIQYF. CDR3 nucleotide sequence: TGTGCCAGCGCCCAAGCCAACATTCAGTACTTC.

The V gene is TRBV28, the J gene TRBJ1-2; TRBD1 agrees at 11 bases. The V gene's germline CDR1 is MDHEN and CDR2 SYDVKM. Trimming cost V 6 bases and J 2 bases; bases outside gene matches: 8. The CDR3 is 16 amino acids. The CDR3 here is CASRSWTGGENYGYTF. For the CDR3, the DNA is TGTGCCAGCAGGTCGTGGACAGGGGGCGAAAACTATGGCTACACCTTC.

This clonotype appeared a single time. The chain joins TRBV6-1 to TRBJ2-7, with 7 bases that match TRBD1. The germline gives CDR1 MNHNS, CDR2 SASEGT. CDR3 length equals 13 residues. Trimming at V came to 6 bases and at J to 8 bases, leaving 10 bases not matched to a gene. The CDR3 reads CASSLDRDSKQYF. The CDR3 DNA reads TGTGCCAGCAGCCTCGACAGGGATAGTAAGCAGTACTTC.

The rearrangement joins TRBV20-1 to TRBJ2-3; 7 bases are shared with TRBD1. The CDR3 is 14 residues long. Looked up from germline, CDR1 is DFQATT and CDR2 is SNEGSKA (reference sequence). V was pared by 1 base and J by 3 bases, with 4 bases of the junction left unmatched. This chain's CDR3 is CSARAGGGTDTQYF. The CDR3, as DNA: TGCAGTGCTAGAGCAGGGGGTGGTACAGATACGCAGTATTTT.

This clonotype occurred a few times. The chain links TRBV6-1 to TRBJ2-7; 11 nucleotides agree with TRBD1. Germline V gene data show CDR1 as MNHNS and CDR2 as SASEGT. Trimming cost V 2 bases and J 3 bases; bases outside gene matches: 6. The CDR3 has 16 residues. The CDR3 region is CASSERTGGGLYEQYF. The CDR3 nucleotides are TGTGCCAGCAGTGAACGGACAGGGGGCGGCCTCTACGAGCAGTACTTC.

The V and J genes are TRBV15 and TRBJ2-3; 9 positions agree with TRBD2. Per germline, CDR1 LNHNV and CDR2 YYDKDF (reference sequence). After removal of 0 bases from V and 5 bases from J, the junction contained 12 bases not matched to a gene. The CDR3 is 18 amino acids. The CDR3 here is CATSRDLPSGVGVDTQYF. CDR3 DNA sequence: TGTGCCACCAGCAGAGATCTGCCTAGCGGGGTGGGGGTAGATACGCAGTATTTT. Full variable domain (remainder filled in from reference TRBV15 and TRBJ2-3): DAMVIQNPRYQVTQFGKPVTLSCSQTLNHNVMYWYQQKSSQAPKLLFHYYDKDFNNEADTPDNFQSRRPNTSFCFLDIRSPGLGDTAMYLCATSRDLPSGVGVDTQYFGPGTRLTVL.

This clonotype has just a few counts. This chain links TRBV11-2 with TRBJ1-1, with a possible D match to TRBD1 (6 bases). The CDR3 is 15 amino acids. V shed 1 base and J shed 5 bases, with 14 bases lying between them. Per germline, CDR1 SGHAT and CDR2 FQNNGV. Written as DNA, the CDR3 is TGTGCCAGCAGCTTAGGTCGGGGGCCTCTTACTGAAGCTTTCTTT. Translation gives CASSLGRGPLTEAFF.

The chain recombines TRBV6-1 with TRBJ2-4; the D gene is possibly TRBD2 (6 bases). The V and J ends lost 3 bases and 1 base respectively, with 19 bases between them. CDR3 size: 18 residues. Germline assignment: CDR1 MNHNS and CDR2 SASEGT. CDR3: CASSERGEVVGAKNIQYF. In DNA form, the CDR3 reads TGTGCCAGCAGTGAGCGGGGAGAGGTGGTTGGGGCCAAAAACATTCAGTACTTC.

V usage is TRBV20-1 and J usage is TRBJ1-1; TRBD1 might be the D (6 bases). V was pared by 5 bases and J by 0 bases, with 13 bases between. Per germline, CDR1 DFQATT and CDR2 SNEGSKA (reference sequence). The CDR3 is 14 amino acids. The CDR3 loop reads CSALPDSLNTEAFF. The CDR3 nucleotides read TGCAGTGCTCTTCCGGACAGCCTGAACACTGAAGCTTTCTTT.

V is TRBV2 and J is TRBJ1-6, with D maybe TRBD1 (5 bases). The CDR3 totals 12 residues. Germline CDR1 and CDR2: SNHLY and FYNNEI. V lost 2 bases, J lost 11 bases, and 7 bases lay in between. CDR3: CASSERGPPLHF. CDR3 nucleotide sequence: TGTGCCAGCAGTGAAAGGGGTCCACCCCTCCACTTT.

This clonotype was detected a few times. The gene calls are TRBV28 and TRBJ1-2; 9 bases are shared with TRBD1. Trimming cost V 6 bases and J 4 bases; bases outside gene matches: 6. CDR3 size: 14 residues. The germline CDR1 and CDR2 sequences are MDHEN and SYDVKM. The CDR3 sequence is CASRLQGASYGYTF. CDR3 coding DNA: TGTGCCAGCAGATTACAGGGGGCGAGCTATGGCTACACCTTC.

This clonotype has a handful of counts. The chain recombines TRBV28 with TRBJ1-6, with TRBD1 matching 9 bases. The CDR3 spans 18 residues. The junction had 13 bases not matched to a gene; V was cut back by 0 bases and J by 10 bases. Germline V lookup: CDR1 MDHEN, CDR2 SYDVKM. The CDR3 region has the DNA TGTGCCAGCAGTTTATGGGCCCTTCTGGGACAGGGAATCTCACCCCTCCACTTT. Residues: CASSLWALLGQGISPLHF.

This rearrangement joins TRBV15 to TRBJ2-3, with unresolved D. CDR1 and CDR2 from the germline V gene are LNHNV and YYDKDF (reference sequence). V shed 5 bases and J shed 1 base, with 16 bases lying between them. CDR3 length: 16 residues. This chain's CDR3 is CATSPKQRVGTDTQYF. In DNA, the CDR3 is TGTGCCACCAGCCCCAAACAAAGGGTGGGCACAGATACGCAGTATTTT.

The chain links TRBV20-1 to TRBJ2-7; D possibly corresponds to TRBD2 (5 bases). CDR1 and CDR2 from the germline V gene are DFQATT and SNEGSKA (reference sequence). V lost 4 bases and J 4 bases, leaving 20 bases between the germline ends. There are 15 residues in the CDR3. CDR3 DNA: TGCAGTGCTACCCCCGTTACGGACTCTCCTTACGAGCAGTACTTC. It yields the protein CSATPVTDSPYEQYF.

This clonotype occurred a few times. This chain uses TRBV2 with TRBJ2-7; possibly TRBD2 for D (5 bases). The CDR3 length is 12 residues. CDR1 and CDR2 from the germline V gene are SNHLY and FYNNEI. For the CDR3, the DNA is TGTTCAACGTTTCTAGCATCCTACGAGCAGTACTTC. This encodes CSTFLASYEQYF.

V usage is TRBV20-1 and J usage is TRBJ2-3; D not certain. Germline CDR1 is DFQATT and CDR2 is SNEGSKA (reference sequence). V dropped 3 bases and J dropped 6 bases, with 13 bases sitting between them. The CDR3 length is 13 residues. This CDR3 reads CSARGSPADTQYF. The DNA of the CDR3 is TGCAGTGCTAGGGGCTCGCCTGCGGATACGCAGTATTTT.

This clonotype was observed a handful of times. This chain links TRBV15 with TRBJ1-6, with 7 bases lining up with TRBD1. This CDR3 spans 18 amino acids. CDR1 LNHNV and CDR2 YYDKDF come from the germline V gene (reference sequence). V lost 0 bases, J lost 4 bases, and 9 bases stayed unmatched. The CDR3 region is CATSRDQGGSRYNSPLHF. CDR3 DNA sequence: TGTGCCACCAGCAGAGATCAGGGGGGCTCCCGGTATAATTCACCCCTCCACTTT.

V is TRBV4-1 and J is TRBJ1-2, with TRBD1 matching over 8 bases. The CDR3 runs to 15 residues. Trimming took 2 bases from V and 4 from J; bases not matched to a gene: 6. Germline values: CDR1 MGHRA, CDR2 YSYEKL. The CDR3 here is CASSQSGGRGYGYTF. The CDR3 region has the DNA TGCGCCAGCAGCCAATCAGGGGGCCGAGGCTATGGCTACACCTTC.

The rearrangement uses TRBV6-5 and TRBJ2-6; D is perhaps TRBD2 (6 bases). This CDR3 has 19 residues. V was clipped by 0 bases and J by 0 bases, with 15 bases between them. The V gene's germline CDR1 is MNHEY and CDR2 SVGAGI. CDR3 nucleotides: TGTGCCAGCAGTTACTCGGGGTATTCCGGGAGCTCTGGGGCCAACGTCCTGACTTTC. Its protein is CASSYSGYSGSSGANVLTF.

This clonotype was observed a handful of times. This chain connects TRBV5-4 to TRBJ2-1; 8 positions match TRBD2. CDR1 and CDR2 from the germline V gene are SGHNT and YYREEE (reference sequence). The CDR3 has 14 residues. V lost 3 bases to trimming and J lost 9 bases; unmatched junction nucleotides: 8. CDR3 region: CASSSWTSPTEQFF. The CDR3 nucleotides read TGTGCCAGCAGCTCCTGGACTAGCCCCACTGAGCAGTTCTTC. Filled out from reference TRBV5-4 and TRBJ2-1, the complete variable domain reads ETGVTQSPTHLIKTRGQQVTLRCSSQSGHNTVSWYQQALGQGPQFIFQYYREEENGRGNFPPRFSGLQFPNYSSELNVNALELDDSALYLCASSSWTSPTEQFFGPGTRLTVL.

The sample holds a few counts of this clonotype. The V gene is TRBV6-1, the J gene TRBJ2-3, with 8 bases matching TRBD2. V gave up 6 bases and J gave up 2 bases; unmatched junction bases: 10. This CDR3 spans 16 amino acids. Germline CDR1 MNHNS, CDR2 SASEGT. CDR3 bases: TGTGCCAGCAGCAGAGGGAGGACTAGCACCACAGATACGCAGTATTTT. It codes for CASSRGRTSTTDTQYF.

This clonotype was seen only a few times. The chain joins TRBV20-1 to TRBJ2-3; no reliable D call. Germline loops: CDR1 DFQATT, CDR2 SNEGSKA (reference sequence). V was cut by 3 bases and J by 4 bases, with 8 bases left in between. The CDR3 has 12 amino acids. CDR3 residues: CSARSRADTQYF. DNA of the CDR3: TGCAGTGCTAGGTCCCGGGCAGATACGCAGTATTTT.